The 15 T cell receptor beta chains below come from one sample, sequenced in a study of OX40 agonist ivuxolimab in advanced cancers. The repertoire was sequenced with immunoSEQ multiplex PCR; TCRdb's copy has only in-frame clones and lacks some. The sample comprises 26,000 or so clones, about 90% of which are singletons, and approximately 22% rests with the top ten. The material was CD4+ or CD8+ T cells sorted from blood, obtained in a trial of the OX40 agonist ivuxolimab. All receptors come from an adult with an advanced solid tumor such as melanoma, head and neck, liver or kidney cancer.

The chain employs TRBV9 and TRBJ2-2; possibly TRBD1 for D (6 bases). V gave up 4 bases and J gave up 6 bases, with 16 bases separating them. Germline assignment: CDR1 SGDLS and CDR2 YYNGEE. This CDR3 has 15 amino acids. The CDR3 protein is CASSPLGDNAGELFF. DNA of the CDR3: TGTGCCAGCAGCCCACTGGGGGACAACGCCGGGGAGCTGTTTTTT.

This rearrangement joins TRBV6-5 to TRBJ2-2; 11 nucleotides align to TRBD2. The CDR3 loop spans 16 amino acids. Germline V CDR1 and CDR2: MNHEY, SVGAGI. The V segment lost 4 bases and the J segment 1 base; nucleotides outside the gene matches: 2. This CDR3 is CASSSGLAVNTGELFF. The CDR3 nucleotides are TGTGCCAGCAGTTCGGGACTAGCGGTGAACACCGGGGAGCTGTTTTTT.

Concerning this clone: The same CDR3 arises from other DNA sequences in this sample as well. V gene TRBV27 combines with J gene TRBJ1-1; D gene unclear. Germline V CDR1 and CDR2: MNHEY, SMNVEV (reference sequence). This CDR3 has 14 residues. Trimming removed 3 bases at V and 0 bases at J, with 8 bases between. CDR3 DNA sequence: TGTGCCAGCAGTTTCTTGGGCCTGAACACTGAAGCTTTCTTT. Its protein is CASSFLGLNTEAFF.

About this clone: The conserved phenylalanine or tryptophan is not found at the CDR3 terminus, so this likely reflects a read error. This rearrangement joins TRBV7-3 to TRBJ1-2; no reliable D call. V lost 1 base to trimming and J lost 1 base, with 10 bases between them. CDR1 is SGHTA and CDR2 is FQGTGA in the germline V gene. This CDR3 region has 15 residues. This CDR3 is CASSLMAASNYGYTL. The CDR3 DNA reads TGTGCCAGCAGCTTAATGGCGGCTAGTAACTATGGCTACACCCTC.

This clone was counted once. CDR3 sequence reads: CASSSPTGGHEKLFF. In DNA, the CDR3 is TGTGCCAGCAGCTCACCGACAGGTGGTCATGAAAAACTGTTTTTT. The chain recombines TRBV7-9 with TRBJ1-4, with D maybe TRBD1 (6 bases). Germline CDR1 reads SEHNR; CDR2 reads FQNEAQ (reference sequence). V lost 4 bases, J lost 6 bases, and 15 bases lay in between. The CDR3 is 15 residues long.

This clone was recorded once. This sequence joins TRBV28 and TRBJ2-3; D not certain. The CDR3 totals 15 residues. V was pared by 2 bases and J by 0 bases, with 9 bases between. The germline CDR1 and CDR2 sequences are MDHEN and SYDVKM. Here the CDR3 DNA reads TGTGCCAGCAGTTTAGATAAGCCTAGCACAGATACGCAGTATTTT. It translates to CASSLDKPSTDTQYF.

This sequence joins TRBV9 and TRBJ2-3; 8 bases match TRBD2. Germline assignment: CDR1 SGDLS and CDR2 YYNGEE. V lost 0 bases to trimming and J lost 2 bases; unmatched junction nucleotides: 8. This CDR3 has 17 amino acids. The CDR3 is CASSVAQGLDLTDTQYF. The CDR3 DNA reads as TGTGCCAGCAGCGTAGCTCAGGGACTAGATCTCACAGATACGCAGTATTTT.

The CDR3 coding sequence is TGCGCCAGCGGGCAACAGGGTTTTGGGGCCAACGTCCTGACTTTC. Translation: CASGQQGFGANVLTF. This chain connects TRBV5-1 to TRBJ2-6; possible D gene TRBD1, 6 bases. V lost 7 bases, J lost 3 bases, and 14 bases lay in between. The CDR3 consists of 15 residues. Germline V gene sequence: CDR1 SGHRS, CDR2 YFSETQ. The entire variable domain, with the rest obtained from reference TRBV5-1 and TRBJ2-6, is as follows: KAGVTQTPRYLIKTRGQQVTLSCSPISGHRSVSWYQQTPGQGLQFLFEYFSETQRNKGNFPGRFSGRQFSNSRSEMNVSTLELGDSALYLCASGQQGFGANVLTFGAGSRLTVL.

The genes are TRBV19 and TRBJ1-5; D might be TRBD1 (6 bases). CDR3 length: 17 residues. Germline V lookup: CDR1 LNHDA, CDR2 SQIVND (reference sequence). Trimming left V 4 bases short and J 11 bases short, with 27 bases between. CDR3 residues: CASSTQGGFLLSLAQHF. The CDR3 DNA follows: TGTGCCAGTAGTACCCAAGGGGGGTTCCTACTTAGTTTGGCCCAGCATTTT.

This chain joins TRBV11-3 and TRBJ2-2, with TRBD1 as a possible D gene (8 bases). V lost 5 bases to trimming and J lost 7 bases, with 14 bases between them. The CDR3 contains 14 residues. Germline CDR1 SGHNT, CDR2 YENEEA. CDR3 DNA sequence: TGTGCCAGCAGCCCCTACAGGGGGGGCGGGGAGCTGTTTTTT. It is translated as CASSPYRGGGELFF. Complete variable domain (other parts from reference TRBV11-3 and TRBJ2-2): EAGVVQSPRYKIIEKKQPVAFWCNPISGHNTLYWYLQNLGQGPELLIRYENEEAVDDSQLPKDRFSAERLKGVDSTLKIQPAELGDSAVYLCASSPYRGGGELFFGEGSRLTVL.

This rearrangement joins TRBV13 to TRBJ2-5; 11 bases are shared with TRBD2. Trimming cost V 5 bases and J 5 bases; bases outside gene matches: 13. This CDR3 contains 17 residues. CDR1 is PRHDT, CDR2 FYEKMQ, per germline (reference sequence). The CDR3 region has the DNA TGTGCCAGCAGCGAGGGGACTAGCGGACCCGAGTCGGAGACCCAGTACTTC. Its translation is CASSEGTSGPESETQYF.

This clone is medium-sized (0.01 to 0.1%). The chain employs TRBV19 and TRBJ1-2; 7 positions match TRBD1. Germline CDR1 LNHDA, CDR2 SQIVND (reference sequence). CDR3 length: 12 residues. J lost 6 bases, V lost 5 bases, and 3 bases had no gene match. This CDR3 is CASSYGTDGYTF. The CDR3 DNA sequence: TGTGCCAGTAGTTACGGGACAGATGGCTACACCTTC.

This chain connects TRBV5-4 to TRBJ2-1; D is undetermined. Trimming took off 2 bases at V and 10 bases at J, with 7 bases between the two ends. Germline assignment: CDR1 SGHNT and CDR2 YYREEE (reference sequence). CDR3 length equals 11 residues. The CDR3 region has the DNA TGTGCCAGCAGCTTTGGCCCCGAGCAGTTCTTC. Protein: CASSFGPEQFF.

The rearrangement uses TRBV7-8 and TRBJ2-1; D perhaps matches TRBD1 (6 bases). The length of the CDR3 is 15 residues. Looked up from germline, CDR1 is SGHVS and CDR2 is FQNEAQ. Deletions cut 5 bases from V and 4 bases from J, with 15 bases between. The CDR3 is CASSPRGQSYNEQFF. The CDR3 DNA sequence: TGTGCCAGCAGCCCACGCGGACAGAGTTACAATGAGCAGTTCTTC.

J is TRBJ2-1 and V is TRBV19; D remains ambiguous. This CDR3 is 16 amino acids long. V was trimmed by 3 bases and J by 0 bases, leaving 12 bases between them. Germline V gives CDR1 LNHDA, CDR2 SQIVND (reference sequence). The CDR3 loop is CASSISDLSSYNEQFF. DNA of the CDR3: TGTGCCAGTAGTATCTCAGATTTGAGCTCCTACAATGAGCAGTTCTTC.